What follows describes a single T cell receptor (beta chain). The sample comes from a study of shared T cell receptors in the human thymus. CDR3 size: 15 residues. Germline V gives CDR1 SGHRS, CDR2 YFSETQ. V lost 0 bases and J 5 bases, leaving 12 bases between the germline ends. Sequenced by immunoSEQ multiplex PCR; TCRdb stores in-frame clones only, minus some. The table has about 540,000 clones, 78% seen once. The sample was also reused in another study, on human thymus T cells. From that second work: Thymic samples were excised during corrective heart operations.

The receptor was isolated from a boy younger than two with a congenital heart defect. Sequencing was done on a sample of thymocytes. The chain couples TRBV5-1 to TRBJ1-5, with D perhaps TRBD1 (5 bases). CDR3 protein: CASSLEGDFHQPQHF. In DNA form, the CDR3 reads TGCGCCAGCAGCTTGGAAGGGGACTTCCATCAGCCCCAGCATTTT.